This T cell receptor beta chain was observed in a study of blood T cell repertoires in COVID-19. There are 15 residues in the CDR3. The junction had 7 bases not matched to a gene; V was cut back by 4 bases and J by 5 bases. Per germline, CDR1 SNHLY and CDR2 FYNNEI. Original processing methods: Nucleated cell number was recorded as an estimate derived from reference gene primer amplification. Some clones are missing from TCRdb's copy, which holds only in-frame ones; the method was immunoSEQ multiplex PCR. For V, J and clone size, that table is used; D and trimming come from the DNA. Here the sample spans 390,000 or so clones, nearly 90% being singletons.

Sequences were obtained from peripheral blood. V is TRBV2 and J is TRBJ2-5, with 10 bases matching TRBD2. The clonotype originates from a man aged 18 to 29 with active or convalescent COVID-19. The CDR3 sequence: CASSGSGGAVETQYF. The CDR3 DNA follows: TGTGCCAGCAGTGGCAGCGGGGGGGCAGTGGAGACCCAGTACTTC.